The present T cell receptor beta chain was sequenced within a study of T cell responses to AZD1222 COVID-19 vaccine. The CDR3 sequence is 15 residues long. Between the trimmed V and J ends, which lost 4 bases and 2 bases, there was a span of 14 bases. The germline V gene encodes CDR1 SGHAT and CDR2 FQNNGV. The data were produced by immunoSEQ multiplex PCR, yet TCRdb's version contains in-frame clones alone and is incomplete. The sample shows 140,000 or so clones, 88% of them seen only once. This TCR derives from an adult who received the AZD1222 COVID-19 vaccine. The gene calls are TRBV11-2 and TRBJ1-1; D might be TRBD1 (5 bases). This material consisted of peripheral blood, taken 28 days after the second AZD1222 dose. CDR3 amino acids: CASSSSGGKNTEAFF. CDR3 sequence (DNA): TGTGCCAGCAGCTCCTCGGGGGGGAAAAACACTGAAGCTTTCTTT.